This T cell receptor beta chain came from a study of OX40 agonist ivuxolimab in advanced cancers. The CDR3 consists of 15 residues. Germline CDR1 reads MNHEY; CDR2 reads SMNVEV (reference sequence). V lost 5 bases to trimming and J lost 5 bases, with 13 bases between them. Repertoires were generated with immunoSEQ multiplex PCR, while TCRdb's copy carries only in-frame clones and drops some. The sample records about 77,000 clones, approximately 92% being singletons. This rearrangement joins TRBV27 to TRBJ1-6, with a weak D call TRBD1 (5 bases). The clonotype comes from an adult with an advanced solid tumor such as melanoma, head and neck, liver or kidney cancer. This sample comprised CD4+ or CD8+ T cells sorted from blood, obtained in a trial of the OX40 agonist ivuxolimab. CDR3 amino acids: CASSRNRLNNSPLHF. As DNA, the CDR3 is TGTGCCAGCAGTCGGAACAGGTTGAATAATTCACCCCTCCACTTT.